A single sample gave rise to the 3 T cell receptor beta chains below, sequenced in a study of control samples from healthy donors and cancer patients. Some clones are missing from TCRdb's copy, which holds only in-frame ones; the method was immunoSEQ multiplex PCR. The repertoire consists of approximately 50,000 clones, with approximately 87% occurring once and the leading ten covering roughly an eighth. Sequencing used PBMCs. The receptor source for this set is a woman aged 60-75 years with lung cancer.

V and J are TRBV13 and TRBJ1-3; no clear D. Germline CDR1 is PRHDT and CDR2 is FYEKMQ (reference sequence). Trimming took 3 bases from V and 4 from J, leaving 13 bases between them. The CDR3 sequence is 15 residues long. In DNA, the CDR3 is TGTGCCAGCAGCTTGGATGTACAGAGGGGAAACACCATATATTTT. Protein: CASSLDVQRGNTIYF.

The chain uses TRBV14 and TRBJ1-3; D remains ambiguous. The CDR3 spans 12 residues. CDR1 is SGHDN, CDR2 FVKESK, per germline. Trimming took 4 bases from V and 3 from J, leaving 4 bases between them. CDR3 region: CASSRFGNTIYF. In DNA, the CDR3 is TGTGCCAGCAGCCGCTTTGGAAACACCATATATTTT.

This rearrangement joins TRBV18 to TRBJ2-7; 7 positions match TRBD2. Germline assignment: CDR1 KGHSH and CDR2 LQKENI. With 3 bases clipped from V and 3 bases from J, the junction kept 2 bases outside the gene matches. This CDR3 contains 13 residues. The CDR3 loop is CASSPQRGYEQYF. The CDR3 region has the DNA TGTGCCAGCTCACCCCAGCGGGGCTACGAGCAGTACTTC.